This TCR beta chain is drawn from a study of blood T cell repertoires in COVID-19. Repertoires were generated with immunoSEQ multiplex PCR, while TCRdb's copy carries only in-frame clones and drops some. The repertoire has more than 95,000 clones, around four fifths of them found once; the top ten carry roughly 25%. Germline V gene sequence: CDR1 GTSNPN, CDR2 SVGIG (reference sequence). Trimming removed 4 bases at V and 2 bases at J, with 6 bases between. This CDR3 contains 13 residues. The TCR originated in a human donor in a cohort sampled during active COVID-19. This chain links TRBV30 with TRBJ2-6, with D maybe TRBD1 (6 bases). The specimen sequenced was peripheral blood. The CDR3 nucleotides read TGTGCCTGGAACAGGGCTGGGGCCAACGTCCTGACTTTC. Residues: CAWNRAGANVLTF.